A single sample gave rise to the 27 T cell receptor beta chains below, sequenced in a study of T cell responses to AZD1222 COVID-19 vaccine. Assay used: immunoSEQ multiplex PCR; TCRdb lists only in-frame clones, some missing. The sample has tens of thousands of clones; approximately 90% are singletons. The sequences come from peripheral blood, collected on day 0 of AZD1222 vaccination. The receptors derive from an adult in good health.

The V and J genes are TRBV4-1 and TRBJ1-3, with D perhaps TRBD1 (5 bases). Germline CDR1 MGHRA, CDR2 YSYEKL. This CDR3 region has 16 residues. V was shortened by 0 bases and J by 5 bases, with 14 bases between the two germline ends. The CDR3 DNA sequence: TGCGCCAGCAGCCAAGACCCGGGGGAAACCCGAAACACCATATATTTT. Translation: CASSQDPGETRNTIYF.

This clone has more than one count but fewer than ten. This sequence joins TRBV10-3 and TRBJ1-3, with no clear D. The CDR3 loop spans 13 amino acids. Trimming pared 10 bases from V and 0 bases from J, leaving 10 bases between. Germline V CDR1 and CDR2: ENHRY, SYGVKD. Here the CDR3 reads CATRTDSGNTIYF. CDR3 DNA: TGTGCCACTCGGACGGACTCTGGAAACACCATATATTTT.

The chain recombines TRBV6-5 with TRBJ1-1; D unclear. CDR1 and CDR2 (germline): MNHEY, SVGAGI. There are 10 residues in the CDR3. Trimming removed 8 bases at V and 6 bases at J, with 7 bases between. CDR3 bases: TGTGCCAGCGGCGGGCCTGAAGCTTTCTTT. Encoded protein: CASGGPEAFF.

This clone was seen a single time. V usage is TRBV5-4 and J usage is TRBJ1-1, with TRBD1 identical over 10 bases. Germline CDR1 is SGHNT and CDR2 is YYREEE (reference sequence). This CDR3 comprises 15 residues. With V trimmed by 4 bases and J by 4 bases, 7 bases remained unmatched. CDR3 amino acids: CASSGDRGGVTEAFF. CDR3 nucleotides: TGTGCCAGCAGCGGGGACAGGGGTGGTGTCACTGAAGCTTTCTTT. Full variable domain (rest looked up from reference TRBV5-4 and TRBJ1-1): ETGVTQSPTHLIKTRGQQVTLRCSSQSGHNTVSWYQQALGQGPQFIFQYYREEENGRGNFPPRFSGLQFPNYSSELNVNALELDDSALYLCASSGDRGGVTEAFFGQGTRLTVV.

CDR3 region: CASSIREAGAHSYNEQFF. CDR3 in DNA: TGTGCCAGTAGTATTCGAGAAGCGGGGGCCCACTCCTACAATGAGCAGTTCTTC. The chain links TRBV19 to TRBJ2-1; the match to TRBD2 covers 8 bases. Germline V CDR1 and CDR2: LNHDA, SQIVND (reference sequence). The CDR3 is 18 amino acids. Unmatched junction bases numbered 10, after V lost 3 bases and J lost 0 bases.

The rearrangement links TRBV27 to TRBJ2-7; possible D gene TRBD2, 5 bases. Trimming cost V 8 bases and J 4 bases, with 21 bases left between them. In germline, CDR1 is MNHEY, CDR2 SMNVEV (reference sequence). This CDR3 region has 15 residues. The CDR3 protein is CASFALGRTTYEQYF. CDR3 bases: TGTGCCAGCTTCGCACTAGGGAGAACCACTTACGAGCAGTACTTC.

CDR3 sequence: CASQGGSGANVLTF. As DNA, the CDR3 is TGTGCCAGCCAGGGGGGCTCTGGGGCCAACGTCCTGACTTTC. The chain joins TRBV9 to TRBJ2-6, with TRBD1 as a possible D gene (7 bases). Germline V gives CDR1 SGDLS, CDR2 YYNGEE. This CDR3 has 14 amino acids. V was shortened by 7 bases and J by 0 bases, with 8 bases between the two germline ends.

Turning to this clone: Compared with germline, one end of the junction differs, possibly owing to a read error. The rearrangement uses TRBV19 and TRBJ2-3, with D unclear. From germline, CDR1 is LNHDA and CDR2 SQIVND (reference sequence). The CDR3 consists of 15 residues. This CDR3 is CASSIGFLGTDTQYF. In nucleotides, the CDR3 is TGTGCCAGCAGTATAGGTTTCCTAGGCACAGATACGCAGTATTTT.

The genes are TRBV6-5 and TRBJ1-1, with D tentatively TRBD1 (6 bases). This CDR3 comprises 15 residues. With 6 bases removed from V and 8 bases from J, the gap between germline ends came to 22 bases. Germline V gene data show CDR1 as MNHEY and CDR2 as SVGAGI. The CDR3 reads CASRKGDATSPEAFF. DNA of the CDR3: TGTGCCAGCAGAAAGGGGGACGCAACCTCTCCAGAAGCTTTCTTT.

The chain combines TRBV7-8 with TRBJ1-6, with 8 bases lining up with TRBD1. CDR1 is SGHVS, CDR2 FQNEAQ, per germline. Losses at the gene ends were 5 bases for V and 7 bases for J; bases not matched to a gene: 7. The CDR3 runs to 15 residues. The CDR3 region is CASSGLTGENSPLHF. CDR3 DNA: TGTGCCAGCAGCGGGTTGACAGGGGAGAATTCACCCCTCCACTTT.

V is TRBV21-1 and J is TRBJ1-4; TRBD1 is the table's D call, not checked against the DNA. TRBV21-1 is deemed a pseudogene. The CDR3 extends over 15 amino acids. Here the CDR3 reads CASSNLDRGNEKLFF. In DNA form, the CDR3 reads TGTGCCAGCAGCAATCTAGACAGGGGGAATGAAAAACTGTTTTTT.

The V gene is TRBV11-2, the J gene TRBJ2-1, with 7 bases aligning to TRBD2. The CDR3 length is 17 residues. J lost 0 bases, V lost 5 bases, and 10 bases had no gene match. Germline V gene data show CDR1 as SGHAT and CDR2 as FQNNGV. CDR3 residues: CASSPGEGKDSYNEQFF. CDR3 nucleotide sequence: TGTGCCAGCAGCCCCGGGGAGGGGAAGGACTCCTACAATGAGCAGTTCTTC.

Written as DNA, the CDR3 is TGTGCCAGCTCACCACGCGAAGGAGATTCACCCCTCCACTTT. The encoded protein is CASSPREGDSPLHF. The rearrangement uses TRBV18 and TRBJ1-6; D remains unclear. CDR1 is KGHSH and CDR2 is LQKENI in the germline V gene. V gave up 1 base and J gave up 8 bases, with 9 bases separating them. The CDR3 consists of 14 residues.

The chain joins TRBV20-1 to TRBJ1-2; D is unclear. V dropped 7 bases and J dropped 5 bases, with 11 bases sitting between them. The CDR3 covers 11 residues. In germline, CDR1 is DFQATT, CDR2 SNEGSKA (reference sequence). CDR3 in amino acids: CSVMREYGYTF. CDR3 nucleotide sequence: TGCAGTGTTATGCGGGAGTATGGCTACACCTTC.

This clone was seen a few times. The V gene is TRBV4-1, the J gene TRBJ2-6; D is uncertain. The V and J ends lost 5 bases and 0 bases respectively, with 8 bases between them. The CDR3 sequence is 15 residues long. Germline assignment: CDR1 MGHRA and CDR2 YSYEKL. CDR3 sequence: CASSYVYSGANVLTF. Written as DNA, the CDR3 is TGCGCCAGCAGCTATGTTTACTCTGGGGCCAACGTCCTGACTTTC.

As DNA, the CDR3 is TGTGCCAGCAGCTTAGGACAGGACTATGGCTACACCTTC. As protein: CASSLGQDYGYTF. This chain links TRBV7-2 with TRBJ1-2, with D perhaps TRBD1 (6 bases). Germline V gene lookup returns CDR1 SGHTA and CDR2 FQGNSA. The V end lost 1 base, the J end lost 3 bases, and 6 bases lay between the germline ends. The length of the CDR3 is 13 residues.

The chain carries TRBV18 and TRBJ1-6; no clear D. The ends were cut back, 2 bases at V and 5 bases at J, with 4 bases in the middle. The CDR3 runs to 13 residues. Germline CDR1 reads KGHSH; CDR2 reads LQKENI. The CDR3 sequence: CASSPGNNSPLHF. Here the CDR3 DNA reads TGTGCCAGCTCACCAGGGAATAATTCACCCCTCCACTTT.

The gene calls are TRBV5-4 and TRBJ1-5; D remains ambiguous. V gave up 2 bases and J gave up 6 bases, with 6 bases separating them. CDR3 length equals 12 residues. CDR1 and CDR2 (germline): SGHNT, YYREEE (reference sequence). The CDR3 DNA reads TGTGCCAGCAGCTTTGCTGGTCAGCCCCAGCATTTT. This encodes CASSFAGQPQHF. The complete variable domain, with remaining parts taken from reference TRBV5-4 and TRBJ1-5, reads ETGVTQSPTHLIKTRGQQVTLRCSSQSGHNTVSWYQQALGQGPQFIFQYYREEENGRGNFPPRFSGLQFPNYSSELNVNALELDDSALYLCASSFAGQPQHFGDGTRLSIL.

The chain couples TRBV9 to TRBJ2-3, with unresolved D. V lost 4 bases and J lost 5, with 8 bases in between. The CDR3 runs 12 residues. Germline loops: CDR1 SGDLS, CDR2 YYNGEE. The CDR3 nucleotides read TGTGCCAGCAGCTCCTTGAAAGATACGCAGTATTTT. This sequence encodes CASSSLKDTQYF.

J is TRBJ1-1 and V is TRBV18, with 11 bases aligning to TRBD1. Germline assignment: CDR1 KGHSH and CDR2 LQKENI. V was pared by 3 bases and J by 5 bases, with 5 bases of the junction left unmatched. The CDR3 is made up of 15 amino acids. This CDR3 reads CASSPGQGAGTEAFF. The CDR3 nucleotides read TGTGCCAGCTCACCCGGACAGGGGGCGGGAACTGAAGCTTTCTTT.

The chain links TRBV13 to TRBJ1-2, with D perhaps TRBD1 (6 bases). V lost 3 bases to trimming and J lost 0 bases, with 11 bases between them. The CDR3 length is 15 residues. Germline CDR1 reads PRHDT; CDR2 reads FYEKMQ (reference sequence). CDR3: CASSLWTVANYGYTF. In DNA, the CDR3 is TGTGCCAGCAGCTTGTGGACAGTGGCTAACTATGGCTACACCTTC.

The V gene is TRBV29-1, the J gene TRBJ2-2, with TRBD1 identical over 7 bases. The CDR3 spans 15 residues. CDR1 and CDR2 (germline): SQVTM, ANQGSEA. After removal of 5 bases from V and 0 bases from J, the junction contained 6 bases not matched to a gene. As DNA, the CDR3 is TGCAGCGTTCGTCCGGGACAGACGAACACCGGGGAGCTGTTTTTT. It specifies CSVRPGQTNTGELFF.

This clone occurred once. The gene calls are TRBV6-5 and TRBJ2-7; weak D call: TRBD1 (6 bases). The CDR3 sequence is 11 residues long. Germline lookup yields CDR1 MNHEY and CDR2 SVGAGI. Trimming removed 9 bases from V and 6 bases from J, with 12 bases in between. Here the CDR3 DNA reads TGTGCCAGTCAGGGGAACGGCGAGCAGTACTTC. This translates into CASQGNGEQYF.

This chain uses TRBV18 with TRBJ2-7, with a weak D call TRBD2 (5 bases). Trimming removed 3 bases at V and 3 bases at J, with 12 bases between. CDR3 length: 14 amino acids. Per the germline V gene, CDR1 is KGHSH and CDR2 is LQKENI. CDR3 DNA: TGTGCCAGCTCACCTTCCGGGGATGGCTACGAGCAGTACTTC. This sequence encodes CASSPSGDGYEQYF.

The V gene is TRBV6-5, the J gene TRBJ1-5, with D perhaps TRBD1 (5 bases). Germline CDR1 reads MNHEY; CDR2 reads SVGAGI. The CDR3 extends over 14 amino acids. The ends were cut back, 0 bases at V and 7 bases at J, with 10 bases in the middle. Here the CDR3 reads CASSYSRGDQPQHF. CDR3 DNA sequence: TGTGCCAGCAGTTACTCGAGGGGAGACCAGCCCCAGCATTTT.

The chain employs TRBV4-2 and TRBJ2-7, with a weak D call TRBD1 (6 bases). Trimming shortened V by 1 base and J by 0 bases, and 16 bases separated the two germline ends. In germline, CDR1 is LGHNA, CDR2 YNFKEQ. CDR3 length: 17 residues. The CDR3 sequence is CASSQGGSQGSSYEQYF. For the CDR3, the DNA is TGTGCCAGCAGCCAAGGAGGTTCGCAGGGGAGCTCCTACGAGCAGTACTTC.

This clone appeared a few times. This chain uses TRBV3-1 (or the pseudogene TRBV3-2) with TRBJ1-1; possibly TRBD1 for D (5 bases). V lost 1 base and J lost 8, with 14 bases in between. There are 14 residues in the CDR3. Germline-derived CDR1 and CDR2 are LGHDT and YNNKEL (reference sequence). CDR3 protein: CASSQVSYGTEAFF. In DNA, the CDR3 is TGTGCCAGCAGCCAAGTCTCCTATGGGACCGAAGCTTTCTTT.